This TCR beta chain is from a study of T cells after somatic rescue of genetic block. Profiling relied on immunoSEQ multiplex PCR, and the TCRdb table lists in-frame clones only, not all of them. The sample has approximately 690 clones; around 42% are singletons. A few counts support this clone. The clonotype was recovered from a girl less than two years old. Sequencing was performed on peripheral blood mononuclear cells (PBMCs).

CDR3 protein: CASSLRGGMRYGYTF. The CDR3 DNA reads TGTGCCAGCAGCTTAAGAGGTGGGATGCGCTATGGCTACACCTTC. The chain uses TRBV7-1 and TRBJ1-2, with D unclear. TRBV7-1 is an open reading frame, and its role is uncertain. There are 15 residues in the CDR3. Trimming took 4 bases from V and 4 from J, leaving 16 bases between them.